Each of the 18 T cell receptor beta chains below was sequenced from the same sample in a study of blood T cells in healthy people across ages. The use of a sample-barcoded 5' primer and a J-beta primer mix characterized a second PCR of roughly 6 to 11 cycles. In TCRdb, the 5' RACE reads were re-called with MiXCR into one record per CDR3 protein. Of 750,000 to 1,000,000 distinct CDR3 sequences in the sample, around 29% were seen once. These data also featured in a second study, about T cells of mothers and their children.

The specimen was blood. Receptors originate from a woman between 40 and 50 years old in good health.

This chain uses TRBV7-2 with TRBJ2-2; 10 nucleotides match TRBD2. Germline CDR1 reads SGHTA; CDR2 reads FQGNSA. This CDR3 has 15 residues. Trimming cost V 7 bases and J 7 bases; bases outside gene matches: 9. The CDR3 is CASIKGGLALGELFF. CDR3 DNA: TGTGCCAGCATAAAAGGGGGACTAGCGCTCGGGGAGCTGTTTTTT.

V is TRBV12-3 or TRBV12-4 and J is TRBJ1-2; D is perhaps TRBD1 (5 bases). Trimming took 5 bases from V and 4 from J, leaving 11 bases between them. CDR3 size: 13 residues. The CDR3 loop is CASSDGTVYGYTF. The CDR3 DNA is TGTGCCAGCAGTGATGGGACCGTCTATGGCTACACCTTC.

This clonotype has more than one count but fewer than ten. The chain uses TRBV18 and TRBJ1-2; no reliable D call. CDR1 and CDR2 (germline): KGHSH, LQKENI. Trimming shortened V by 2 bases and J by 4 bases, and 11 bases separated the two germline ends. This CDR3 is built from 14 residues. This CDR3 reads CASSPTKSTYGYTF. For the CDR3, the DNA is TGTGCCAGCTCACCAACTAAAAGTACCTATGGCTACACCTTC. The whole variable domain, remainder taken from reference TRBV18 and TRBJ1-2, is NAGVMQNPRHLVRRRGQEARLRCSPMKGHSHVYWYRQLPEEGLKFMVYLQKENIIDESGMPKERFSAEFPKEGPSILRIQQVVRGDSAAYFCASSPTKSTYGYTFGSGTRLTVV.

This clonotype was found many times. J is TRBJ2-7 and V is TRBV5-1; D remains ambiguous. The CDR3 is 14 amino acids. V was shortened by 0 bases and J by 2 bases, with 9 bases between the two germline ends. Germline CDR1 is SGHRS and CDR2 is YFSETQ. The DNA for the CDR3 is TGCGCCAGCAGCTTGGAATTCAAGACCTACGAGCAGTACTTC. This translates into CASSLEFKTYEQYF.

J is TRBJ2-2 and V is TRBV27; TRBD2 aligns across 8 bases. Germline lookup yields CDR1 MNHEY and CDR2 SMNVEV (reference sequence). This CDR3 comprises 14 residues. The trim removed 8 bases at V and 4 bases at J, leaving 6 bases unmatched. The CDR3 DNA is TGTGCCAGCCGGGGGGGCTTGGGCACCGGGGAGCTGTTTTTT. It yields the protein CASRGGLGTGELFF.

This clonotype occurred many times. The chain is built from TRBV20-1 and TRBJ2-3, with D possibly being TRBD2 (5 bases). CDR3 length: 15 residues. V shed 5 bases and J shed 0 bases, with 15 bases lying between them. The germline V gene has CDR1 DFQATT and CDR2 SNEGSKA (reference sequence). The chain's CDR3 is CSAFMRAASTDTQYF. The CDR3 DNA reads as TGCAGTGCTTTCATGCGGGCAGCTAGCACAGATACGCAGTATTTT.

A word on this clonotype: A much bigger clone sits one base away, suggesting this may be a read error. J is TRBJ2-3 and V is TRBV28; D ambiguous. CDR1 is MDHEN and CDR2 is SYDVKM in the germline V gene. The CDR3 length is 12 residues. CDR3 in amino acids: CASSSPGDTHYF. The DNA for the CDR3 is TGTGCCAGCAGTTCCCCCGGAGATACGCATTATTTT.

This clonotype showed up just a few times. V gene TRBV28 combines with J gene TRBJ1-2; weak D call: TRBD1 (5 bases). The V end lost 7 bases, the J end lost 0 bases, and 12 bases lay between the germline ends. The CDR3 loop spans 14 amino acids. Germline assignment: CDR1 MDHEN and CDR2 SYDVKM. CDR3 sequence: CASIPGLTNYGYTF. In DNA form, the CDR3 reads TGTGCCAGCATCCCGGGGCTGACTAACTATGGCTACACCTTC.

A word on this clonotype: At one boundary the junction diverges from the germline segment, which might be a read error. The chain carries TRBV10-3 and TRBJ2-7; the D gene is possibly TRBD1 (6 bases). The CDR3 extends over 12 amino acids. The germline V gene encodes CDR1 ENHRY and CDR2 SYGVKD. The CDR3 DNA is TGTGCCAGCAGTGCCCAGGGGCGCGAGCAGTACTTC. Translation: CASSAQGREQYF.

There are a few counts of this clonotype. V is TRBV7-6 and J is TRBJ2-5; D possibly uses TRBD1 or TRBD2 (5 bases each). This CDR3 is 16 amino acids long. Germline CDR1 SGHVS, CDR2 FNYEAQ. Trimming stripped 2 bases from V and 6 bases from J, with 19 bases between. The CDR3 DNA reads TGTGCCAGCAGCTTACTCCCGGGGACCGCTGATAAGACCCAGTACTTC. Translation gives CASSLLPGTADKTQYF.

The sample holds many counts of this clonotype. The rearrangement links TRBV11-2 to TRBJ1-2, with D perhaps matching TRBD1 (6 bases). Germline V gene lookup returns CDR1 SGHAT and CDR2 FQNNGV. V lost 5 bases to trimming and J lost 4 bases, with 17 bases between them. The CDR3 loop spans 15 amino acids. The CDR3 DNA sequence: TGTGCCAGCAGCCCAGGGGTGAGGTCCCTCTATGGCTACACCTTC. Residues: CASSPGVRSLYGYTF.

V is TRBV18 and J is TRBJ2-7; D call uncertain. The germline V and J ends were trimmed by 3 bases and 4 bases, with 10 bases remaining between them. The germline CDR1 and CDR2 sequences are KGHSH and LQKENI. The CDR3 contains 13 residues. The CDR3 here is CASSPYEGYEQYF. The CDR3 nucleotides read TGTGCCAGCTCACCTTACGAAGGTTACGAGCAGTACTTC.

The chain recombines TRBV20-1 with TRBJ2-7, with TRBD2 matching over 9 bases. The J call is in doubt because the DNA end fits TRBJ2-5 better. Germline CDR1 is DFQATT and CDR2 is SNEGSKA (reference sequence). This CDR3 spans 14 amino acids. The CDR3 here is CSAVGGGAGETQYF. The CDR3, as DNA: TGCAGTGCTGTTGGCGGGGGGGCGGGAGAGACCCAGTACTTC.

This clonotype was observed at least ten times. The CDR3 region has the DNA TGTGCCAGCAGCTTAGACAGCCAGGGTGGGCACGAGCAGTACTTC. The encoded protein is CASSLDSQGGHEQYF. The rearrangement joins TRBV7-6 to TRBJ2-7; tentative D call: TRBD1 (5 bases). Trimming shortened V by 1 base and J by 5 bases, and 15 bases separated the two germline ends. Germline CDR1 reads SGHVS; CDR2 reads FNYEAQ. The CDR3 sequence is 15 residues long.

The chain has TRBV5-5 and TRBJ2-7; possibly TRBD2 for D (7 bases). V lost 2 bases to trimming and J lost 7 bases, with 25 bases between them. CDR1 is SGHKS and CDR2 is YYEKEE in the germline V gene (reference sequence). CDR3 length: 17 residues. The CDR3 sequence is CASSFTLGGGGLREQYF. CDR3 coding DNA: TGTGCCAGCAGCTTCACCCTAGGGGGGGGCGGGTTACGAGAGCAGTACTTC.

The DNA for the CDR3 is TGTGCCAGCAGCTTAGACAGGAGGGCCGGAGCCGGGGAGCTGTTTTTT. Translation gives CASSLDRRAGAGELFF. The gene calls are TRBV7-2 and TRBJ2-2; maybe TRBD2 (6 bases). The CDR3 totals 16 residues. Germline assignment: CDR1 SGHTA and CDR2 FQGNSA. The ends were cut back, 1 base at V and 6 bases at J, with 15 bases in the middle.

This clonotype appeared many times. V gene TRBV28 combines with J gene TRBJ2-7; TRBD2 might be the D (5 bases). Trimming stripped 7 bases from V and 2 bases from J, with 15 bases between. CDR1 is MDHEN and CDR2 is SYDVKM in the germline V gene. The CDR3 length is 14 residues. As DNA, the CDR3 is TGTGCCAGCAACATTTTGGACGGGGCCTACGAGCAGTACTTC. It translates to CASNILDGAYEQYF.

The chain couples TRBV28 to TRBJ2-1; the D call may be TRBD1 or TRBD2 (5 bases each). Looked up from germline, CDR1 is MDHEN and CDR2 is SYDVKM. The CDR3 covers 16 residues. Trimming pared 6 bases from V and 0 bases from J, leaving 15 bases between. The CDR3 DNA reads TGTGCCAGCAGCCTCGGGACGTCGAGCTCCTACAATGAGCAGTTCTTC. Translation gives CASSLGTSSSYNEQFF.